These 16 T cell receptor beta chains came from one sample sequenced in a study of Tregs in tolerant kidney transplant recipients. Some clones are missing from TCRdb's copy, which holds only in-frame ones; the method was immunoSEQ multiplex PCR. In the table there are 200,000 to 300,000 clones, around 82% of which are singletons. Sequenced sample: CD4+ T cells from blood. The source of these receptors is a human donor in good health.

This chain's CDR3 is CASSLGTSGNVELFF. Here the CDR3 DNA reads TGTGCCAGCAGCTTGGGGACTAGCGGGAACGTGGAGCTGTTTTTT. The chain is built from TRBV7-7 and TRBJ2-2, with 13 bases lining up with TRBD2. Germline lookup yields CDR1 SSHAT and CDR2 FNYEAQ (reference sequence). The CDR3 spans 15 residues. The J segment lost 10 bases and the V segment lost 3 bases, leaving 5 bases of the junction unmatched.

The J gene is TRBJ1-2, the V gene TRBV6-1; D remains unclear. V was shortened by 0 bases and J by 5 bases, with 13 bases between the two germline ends. This CDR3 region has 15 residues. CDR1 MNHNS and CDR2 SASEGT come from the germline V gene. The CDR3 DNA follows: TGTGCCAGCAGTGAAGCTTCGGGTGGTTCGTATGGCTACACCTTC. It specifies CASSEASGGSYGYTF.

V is TRBV7-8 and J is TRBJ2-1, with 10 bases matching TRBD2. The CDR3 has 17 amino acids. After removal of 6 bases from V and 3 bases from J, the junction contained 11 bases not matched to a gene. CDR1 and CDR2 from the germline V gene are SGHVS and FQNEAQ. The CDR3 is CASRPSFSSGSYNEQFF. The CDR3 DNA reads as TGTGCCAGCAGGCCCTCGTTCTCTAGCGGGAGCTACAATGAGCAGTTCTTC.

This clone appeared once. A read error may account for a junction end that differs from germline. CDR3 residues: CASSPEGWGSSRDF. The CDR3 DNA is TGCGCCAGCAGCCCCGAAGGGTGGGGTTCTAGTCGGGACTTC. This rearrangement joins TRBV5-1 to TRBJ2-5; D is undetermined. Germline V gene sequence: CDR1 SGHRS, CDR2 YFSETQ. CDR3 size: 14 residues.

The CDR3 loop reads CASSTGQGAGYNEQFF. CDR3 DNA sequence: TGCGCCAGCAGCACGGGACAGGGGGCGGGCTACAATGAGCAGTTCTTC. The chain couples TRBV5-1 to TRBJ2-1; TRBD1 matches 12 bases. The CDR3 has 16 amino acids. J gave up 3 bases and V 4 bases, and 5 bases lay outside the gene matches. Germline-derived CDR1 and CDR2 are SGHRS and YFSETQ.

This clone appeared once. The chain joins TRBV6-5 to TRBJ1-4, with D uncertain. Trimming left V 4 bases short and J 4 bases short, with 16 bases between. Germline V CDR1 and CDR2: MNHEY, SVGAGI. The CDR3 has 16 amino acids. Written as DNA, the CDR3 is TGTGCCAGCAGTTTGTCACGGTCGTTCTATAATGAAAAACTGTTTTTT. Its translation: CASSLSRSFYNEKLFF.

This clone was seen only once. V is TRBV10-1 and J is TRBJ2-1, with 10 bases aligning to TRBD2. V was clipped by 0 bases and J by 7 bases; unmatched bases: 9. CDR1 WNHNN and CDR2 SYGVQD come from the germline V gene (reference sequence). The CDR3 contains 17 residues. CDR3 sequence reads: CASSESRLAGHRNEQFF. In DNA form, the CDR3 reads TGCGCCAGCAGTGAGTCGAGACTAGCGGGCCATAGGAATGAGCAGTTCTTC.

The V call is TRBV7-7, the J call TRBJ2-3; D gene uncertain. The germline gives CDR1 SSHAT, CDR2 FNYEAQ (reference sequence). V was cut by 5 bases and J by 2 bases, with 11 bases left in between. The CDR3 consists of 14 residues. CDR3 sequence (DNA): TGTGCCAGCAGCCTCCTCGGGTTCACAGATACGCAGTATTTT. It encodes CASSLLGFTDTQYF.

The rearrangement joins TRBV27 to TRBJ2-1; the D gene is possibly TRBD2 (6 bases). Between the trimmed V and J ends, which lost 10 bases and 7 bases, there was a span of 17 bases. Germline V gene data show CDR1 as MNHEY and CDR2 as SMNVEV (reference sequence). CDR3 length: 13 amino acids. CDR3 protein: CATGAWLANEQFF. CDR3 bases: TGTGCCACCGGGGCGTGGCTAGCGAATGAGCAGTTCTTC.

The chain couples TRBV7-2 to TRBJ1-1; no firm D call. V was trimmed by 5 bases and J by 1 base, leaving 14 bases between them. Germline-derived CDR1 and CDR2 are SGHTA and FQGNSA. The CDR3 is 15 residues long. The CDR3 DNA sequence: TGTGCCAGCAGCGATTACAGCCACGAGAACACTGAAGCTTTCTTT. Translating it yields CASSDYSHENTEAFF.

The sample holds a few counts of this clone. V and J are TRBV11-2 and TRBJ1-4; D gene ambiguous. V lost 1 base, J lost 10 bases, and 13 bases lay in between. CDR3 size: 14 residues. Germline V gene sequence: CDR1 SGHAT, CDR2 FQNNGV. This chain's CDR3 is CASSLAGPGGKLFF. CDR3 nucleotide sequence: TGTGCCAGCAGCTTAGCAGGACCGGGAGGAAAACTGTTTTTT.

This chain joins TRBV14 and TRBJ1-2; D ambiguous. This CDR3 is 11 amino acids long. V was trimmed by 4 bases and J by 7 bases, leaving 7 bases between them. The V gene's germline CDR1 is SGHDN and CDR2 FVKESK. Written as DNA, the CDR3 is TGTGCCAGCAGCCTGGGTGGTGGCTACACCTTC. Its translation: CASSLGGGYTF.

The V and J genes are TRBV11-2 and TRBJ2-5; no clear D. This CDR3 has 12 residues. In germline, CDR1 is SGHAT, CDR2 FQNNGV. The V gene lost 4 bases and the J gene lost 9 bases, with 12 bases spanning the gap. This CDR3 is CASSSARAAQYF. CDR3 nucleotides: TGTGCCAGCAGCTCCGCCCGTGCGGCCCAGTACTTC.

V gene TRBV6-4 combines with J gene TRBJ2-1; D is undetermined. Germline lookup yields CDR1 MRHNA and CDR2 SNTAGT. The CDR3 covers 13 residues. V was cut by 4 bases and J by 6 bases, with 10 bases left in between. CDR3 sequence: CASSGEPSNEQFF. The CDR3 bases are TGTGCCAGCAGTGGGGAACCCAGCAATGAGCAGTTCTTC.

This rearrangement joins TRBV19 to TRBJ2-2; a weak D match, TRBD2 (6 bases). V was pared by 7 bases and J by 6 bases, with 12 bases between. Germline values: CDR1 LNHDA, CDR2 SQIVND (reference sequence). The CDR3 is 13 residues long. CDR3 region: CASNFREAGELFF. Here the CDR3 DNA reads TGTGCCAGTAACTTCAGGGAGGCCGGGGAGCTGTTTTTT.

This rearrangement joins TRBV7-9 to TRBJ1-1; TRBD1 might be the D (5 bases). The CDR3 is 15 residues long. Germline V gene lookup returns CDR1 SEHNR and CDR2 FQNEAQ (reference sequence). V was trimmed by 3 bases and J by 4 bases, leaving 15 bases between them. This chain's CDR3 is CASSFRSGRGTEAFF. The CDR3 DNA sequence: TGTGCCAGCAGCTTCCGGTCAGGGCGCGGCACTGAAGCTTTCTTT. The full variable domain, rest sourced from reference TRBV7-9 and TRBJ1-1, is DTGVSQNPRHKITKRGQNVTFRCDPISEHNRLYWYRQTLGQGPEFLTYFQNEAQLEKSRLLSDRFSAERPKGSFSTLEIQRTEQGDSAMYLCASSFRSGRGTEAFFGQGTRLTVV.